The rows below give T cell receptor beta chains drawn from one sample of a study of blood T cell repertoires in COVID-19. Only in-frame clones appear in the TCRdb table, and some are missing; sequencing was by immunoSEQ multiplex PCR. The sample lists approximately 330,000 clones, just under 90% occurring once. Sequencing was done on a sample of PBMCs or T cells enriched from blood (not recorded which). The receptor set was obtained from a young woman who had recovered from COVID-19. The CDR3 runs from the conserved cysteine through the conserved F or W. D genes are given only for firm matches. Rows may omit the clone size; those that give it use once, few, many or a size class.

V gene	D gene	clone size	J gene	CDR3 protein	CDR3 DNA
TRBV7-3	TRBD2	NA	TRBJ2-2	CASRAGASTGELFF	TGTGCCAGTCGTGCGGGAGCCTCCACCGGGGAGCTGTTTTTT
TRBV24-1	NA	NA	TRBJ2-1	CATSDLGGNEQFF	TGTGCCACCAGTGACCTAGGGGGAAATGAGCAGTTCTTC
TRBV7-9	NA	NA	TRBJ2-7	CASSFSREQYF	TGTGCCAGCAGCTTCAGTCGCGAGCAGTACTTC
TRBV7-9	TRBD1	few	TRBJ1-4	CASSRNLGQREKLFF	TGTGCCAGCAGCCGAAACCTGGGACAGCGAGAAAAACTGTTTTTT
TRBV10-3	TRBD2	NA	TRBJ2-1	CAISEVAGAITNNEQFF	TGTGCCATCAGTGAGGTAGCGGGGGCAATAACTAACAATGAGCAGTTCTTC
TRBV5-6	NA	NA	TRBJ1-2	CASSLVLQSYGYTF	TGTGCCAGCAGCTTGGTTTTACAGTCCTATGGCTACACCTTC
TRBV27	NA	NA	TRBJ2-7	CASSFSQNYEQYF	TGTGCCAGCAGTTTTTCACAAAACTACGAGCAGTACTTC
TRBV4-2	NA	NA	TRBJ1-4	CASSQERENEKLFF	TGTGCCAGCAGCCAAGAGAGGGAAAATGAAAAACTGTTTTTT
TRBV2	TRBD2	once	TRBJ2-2	CASQREGGGELFF	TGTGCCAGTCAGCGGGAGGGCGGCGGGGAGCTGTTTTTT
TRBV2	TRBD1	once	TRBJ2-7	CASRQAQGALQYF	TGTGCCAGCAGGCAAGCCCAGGGGGCTTTGCAGTACTTC
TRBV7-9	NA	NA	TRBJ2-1	CASSFYLAVSYNEQFF	TGTGCCAGCAGCTTCTATTTAGCGGTCTCCTACAATGAGCAGTTCTTC
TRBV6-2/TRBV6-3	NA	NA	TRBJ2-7	CASSDRGSTYTYEQYF	TGTGCCAGCAGTGACAGAGGTAGCACTTATACCTACGAGCAGTACTTC
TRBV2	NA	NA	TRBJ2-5	CASRKTGGGGETQYF	TGTGCCAGCAGGAAGACCGGGGGAGGGGGGGAGACCCAGTACTTC
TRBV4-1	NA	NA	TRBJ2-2	CASSLGHSGVTGELFF	TGCGCCAGCAGCCTTGGACACTCCGGAGTGACCGGGGAGCTGTTTTTT
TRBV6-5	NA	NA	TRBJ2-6	CASSFHRESEVLTF	TGTGCCAGCAGTTTTCACAGGGAATCAGAAGTCCTGACTTTC
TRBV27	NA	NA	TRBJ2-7	CASIKAGSYEQYF	TGTGCCAGCATTAAAGCGGGTAGCTACGAGCAGTACTTC
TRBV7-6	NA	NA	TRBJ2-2	CASSLVVQGHGGELFF	TGTGCCAGCAGCTTAGTGGTACAGGGTCATGGCGGGGAGCTGTTTTTT
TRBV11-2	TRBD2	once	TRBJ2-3	CASSFLAGAWADTQYF	TGTGCCAGCAGCTTTCTAGCGGGAGCATGGGCAGATACGCAGTATTTT
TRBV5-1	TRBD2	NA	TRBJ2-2	CASSFLLAGGERTGELFF	TGCGCCAGCAGCTTTTTACTAGCGGGAGGGGAGCGCACCGGGGAGCTGTTTTTT
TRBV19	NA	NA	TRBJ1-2	CASSPQPPNYGYTF	TGTGCCAGTAGCCCACAACCGCCTAACTATGGCTACACCTTC
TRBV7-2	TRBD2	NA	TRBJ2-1	CASSLENGRGEQFF	TGTGCCAGCAGCTTAGAAAACGGGAGGGGTGAGCAGTTCTTC
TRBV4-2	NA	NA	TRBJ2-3	CASSQEGRRANAQYF	TGTGCCAGCAGCCAGGAGGGACGGAGAGCTAACGCGCAGTATTTT
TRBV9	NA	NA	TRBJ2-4	CASSVTGEAKNIQYF	TGTGCCAGCAGCGTAACCGGTGAAGCCAAAAACATTCAGTACTTC
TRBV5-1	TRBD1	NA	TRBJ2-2	CASRQSASGQGNTGELFF	TGCGCCAGCAGACAATCAGCTTCCGGACAGGGTAATACCGGGGAGCTGTTTTTT
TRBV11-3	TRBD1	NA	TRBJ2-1	CASSSHRTGGNEQFF	TGTGCCAGCAGCTCCCACAGGACAGGGGGTAATGAGCAGTTCTTC
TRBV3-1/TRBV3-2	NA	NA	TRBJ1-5	CASSQASDNQPQHF	TGTGCCAGCAGCCAAGCGTCAGATAATCAGCCCCAGCATTTT
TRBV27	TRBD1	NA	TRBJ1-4	CASSLSSPGGRTTNEKLFF	TGTGCCAGCAGTTTAAGTAGTCCAGGGGGCAGGACAACTAATGAAAAACTGTTTTTT
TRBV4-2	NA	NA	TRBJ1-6	CASSQDELAGNRNSPLHF	TGTGCCAGCAGCCAAGATGAACTGGCAGGGAATCGTAATTCACCCCTCCACTTT
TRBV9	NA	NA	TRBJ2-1	CASSEPPGKYNEQFF	TGTGCCAGCAGCGAGCCCCCAGGGAAGTACAATGAGCAGTTCTTC
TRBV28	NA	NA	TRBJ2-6	CASSPTDRDSGANVLTF	TGTGCCAGCAGTCCCACGGACAGAGACTCTGGGGCCAACGTCCTGACTTTC
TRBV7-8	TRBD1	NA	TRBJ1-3	CASSPRRTGALSGNTIYF	TGTGCCAGCAGCCCTAGACGTACAGGGGCTCTCTCCGGAAACACCATATATTTT
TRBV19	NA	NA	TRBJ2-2	CASSPSGMAGELFF	TGTGCCAGTAGCCCCTCCGGTATGGCCGGGGAGCTGTTTTTT
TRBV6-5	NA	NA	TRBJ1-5	CASSQGFYQPQHF	TGTGCCAGCAGTCAGGGGTTCTATCAGCCCCAGCATTTT
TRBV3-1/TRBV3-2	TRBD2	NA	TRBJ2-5	CASSQTSGRAGEETQYF	TGTGCCAGCAGCCAGACTAGCGGGAGGGCCGGCGAAGAGACCCAGTACTTC
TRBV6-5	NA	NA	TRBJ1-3	CASSYGGGSGNTIYF	TGTGCCAGCAGTTACGGGGGGGGCTCTGGAAACACCATATATTTT
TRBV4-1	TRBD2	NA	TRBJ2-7	CASSQEYSGTPTGEQYF	TGCGCCAGCAGCCAAGAGTATAGCGGGACACCGACCGGCGAGCAGTACTTC
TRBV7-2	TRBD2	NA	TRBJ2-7	CASSYRRTSGSYEQYF	TGTGCCAGCAGCTATAGAAGGACTAGCGGGAGCTACGAGCAGTACTTC